Each of the 4 T cell receptor beta chains below was sequenced from the same sample in a study of cytomegalovirus exposure and HLA in healthy donors. Method: immunoSEQ multiplex PCR; TCRdb's copy keeps in-frame clones and lacks some. This table holds more than 55,000 clones, more than 90% found once. The sequencing input was PBMCs. Receptor source: a man aged 18 to 29 in good health and CMV-seronegative.

The V gene is TRBV14, the J gene TRBJ2-7; a possible D gene is TRBD2 (6 bases). CDR3 length: 15 residues. Germline lookup yields CDR1 SGHDN and CDR2 FVKESK. V shed 2 bases and J shed 2 bases, with 13 bases lying between them. The CDR3 nucleotides are TGTGCCAGCAGCCAAACGGGGCGCGGGGCCTACGAGCAGTACTTC. This translates into CASSQTGRGAYEQYF. Based on the CDR3 plus reference TRBV14 and TRBJ2-7, the full variable domain is EAGVTQFPSHSVIEKGQTVTLRCDPISGHDNLYWYRRVMGKEIKFLLHFVKESKQDESGMPNNRFLAERTGGTYSTLKVQPAELEDSGVYFCASSQTGRGAYEQYFGPGTRLTVT.

This chain uses TRBV5-4 with TRBJ2-5, with D possibly being TRBD2 (5 bases). The germline gives CDR1 SGHNT, CDR2 YYREEE (reference sequence). The ends were cut back, 0 bases at V and 1 base at J, with 13 bases in the middle. The length of the CDR3 is 16 residues. CDR3 sequence reads: CASSLAPKRIQETQYF. The DNA for the CDR3 is TGTGCCAGCAGCTTGGCCCCGAAGCGGATCCAAGAGACCCAGTACTTC.

V and J are TRBV29-1 and TRBJ2-1; 9 nucleotides agree with TRBD1. After removal of 7 bases from V and 5 bases from J, the junction contained 6 bases not matched to a gene. The germline CDR1 and CDR2 sequences are SQVTM and ANQGSEA. The CDR3 is made up of 13 amino acids. CDR3 in amino acids: CSAGTGMHNEQFF. The DNA of the CDR3 is TGCAGCGCCGGGACAGGGATGCACAATGAGCAGTTCTTC.

V gene TRBV7-2 combines with J gene TRBJ2-3; 12 bases line up with TRBD2. Looked up from germline, CDR1 is SGHTA and CDR2 is FQGNSA. The length of the CDR3 is 17 residues. With 2 bases clipped from V and 2 bases from J, the junction kept 5 bases outside the gene matches. The DNA for the CDR3 is TGTGCCAGCAGCTTACGACTAGCGGGGGATTCCACAGATACGCAGTATTTT. Its translation is CASSLRLAGDSTDTQYF.